This note documents a single T cell receptor beta chain sequence. This specimen belongs to a study of cytomegalovirus exposure and HLA in healthy donors. Amplification used 60 Vbeta primers and 13 Jbeta primers. The method was immunoSEQ multiplex PCR; TCRdb's version includes in-frame clones alone and lacks a portion of them. The sample has some 120,000 clones. This CDR3 comprises 17 residues. Material for sequencing was PBMCs. V gene TRBV21-1 combines with J gene TRBJ2-2; the D call of TRBD1 is as the table states it, not checked on the DNA. TRBV21-1 is flagged as a pseudogene. The source is a man in his thirties or forties in good health and CMV-seronegative. The CDR3 is CASNYEGNRGHTGELFF. CDR3 sequence (DNA): TGTGCCAGCAACTATGAGGGGAACAGGGGGCACACCGGGGAGCTGTTTTTT.